This T cell receptor beta chain was identified in a study of T-cell memory formation after mild COVID-19. Turning to the study itself: Each donor largely had its own TCR clusters.

Findings and caveats of the study: Mostly located in CM and EM were contracting CD4+ clones, with contracting CD8+ clones located in EMRA. While clones contracting from day 15 to 85 were balanced between CD4 and CD8, later expanders leaned CD4+. Clones from the second wave (peaking day 37) had unconfirmed SARS-CoV-2 specificity.

TCRdb re-derived calls from the 5' RACE reads in MiXCR, one entry per CDR3 protein. The sample shows about 560,000 distinct CDR3 sequences, roughly 17% of them seen only once. Remarks on this clonotype: What it binds is unknown.

V was clipped by 0 bases and J by 5 bases, with 19 bases between them. Germline V gives CDR1 KGHDR, CDR2 SFDVKD. CDR3 length: 18 amino acids. This TCR came from an adult woman who had mild COVID-19 (a few samples of this study predate the infection). Cell type and time point are not known. The chain employs TRBV24-1 and TRBJ2-1; possible D gene TRBD2, 7 bases. Material for sequencing was PBMCs or a T cell subset sorted from them (not recorded which). In nucleotides, the CDR3 is TGTGCCACCAGTGATTTGAGGGGGGGTAGCCTAGCGGACAATGAGCAGTTCTTC. This gives the protein CATSDLRGGSLADNEQFF.